These T cell receptor beta chains were read from a single sample in a study of blood T cells in healthy people across ages. TCRdb reprocessed the 5' RACE reads with MiXCR, giving one entry per CDR3 protein. The repertoire includes 1,300,000 or so distinct CDR3 sequences, 59% of them detected once, and 6.5% to 8.5% sits in the top ten. Sequences were obtained from blood. The origin of the receptors is a man between 18 and 35 years old in good health. The CDR3 runs from the conserved cysteine through the conserved F or W. D genes are given only for firm matches. Only some rows state a clone size, as once, few, many or a class for expanded clones.

J gene | D gene | clone size | V gene | CDR3 protein | CDR3 DNA
TRBJ2-7 | TRBD1 | NA | TRBV5-1 | CASSFGQGAVYEQYF | TGCGCCAGCAGCTTTGGACAGGGGGCGGTCTACGAGCAGTACTTC
TRBJ2-1 | NA | NA | TRBV24-1 | CATSELGADEQFF | TGTGCCACCAGTGAGTTGGGAGCGGATGAGCAGTTCTTC
TRBJ1-2 | TRBD1 | NA | TRBV19 | CASIQGGSPNYGYTF | TGTGCCAGTATTCAGGGGGGATCCCCTAACTATGGCTACACCTTC
TRBJ1-1 | NA | NA | TRBV6-6 | CASSDSAAAAEAFF | TGTGCCAGCAGTGACTCGGCTGCAGCGGCTGAAGCTTTCTTT
TRBJ2-1 | TRBD2 | NA | TRBV4-2 | CASSQGRDYYNEQFF | TGTGCCAGCAGCCAAGGTCGGGACTACTACAATGAGCAGTTCTTC
TRBJ2-1 | NA | NA | TRBV6-2/TRBV6-3 | CASSRLPATSEDEQFF | TGTGCCAGCAGCCGACTCCCGGCGACTTCAGAGGATGAGCAGTTCTTC
TRBJ2-1 | TRBD2 | NA | TRBV10-3 | CAISLGLAGAPGNEQFF | TGTGCCATCAGCCTCGGACTAGCTGGAGCTCCAGGGAATGAGCAGTTCTTC
TRBJ1-6 | TRBD1 | few | TRBV6-1 | CASSDSGTGGYSPLHF | TGTGCCAGCAGTGATTCCGGGACAGGGGGCTATTCACCCCTCCACTTT
TRBJ2-5 | TRBD1 | NA | TRBV10-3 | CAVGTVSQETQYF | TGTGCCGTCGGGACAGTAAGCCAAGAGACCCAGTACTTC
TRBJ2-2 | TRBD1 | NA | TRBV24-1 | CATSDSGQGNTGELFF | TGTGCCACCAGTGATTCGGGACAGGGCAACACCGGGGAGCTGTTTTTT
TRBJ2-7 | NA | NA | TRBV18 | CASSPEEDRNYEQYF | TGTGCCAGCTCACCGGAGGAAGACAGGAACTACGAGCAGTACTTC
TRBJ1-2 | TRBD1 | NA | TRBV2 | CASSEPGTVANYGYTF | TGTGCCAGCAGTGAACCGGGGACAGTAGCTAACTATGGCTACACCTTC
TRBJ2-7 | TRBD2 | NA | TRBV12-3/TRBV12-4 | CASSTLAGGSYEQYF | TGTGCCAGCAGTACCCTAGCGGGGGGGTCCTACGAGCAGTACTTC
TRBJ1-2 | NA | NA | TRBV2 | CASSEGYRARGYTF | TGTGCCAGCAGTGAAGGATACAGGGCGCGTGGCTACACCTTC
TRBJ2-7 | NA | few | TRBV10-3 | CAIRSSYEQYF | TGTGCCATCAGAAGTTCTTACGAGCAGTACTTC
TRBJ1-2 | NA | few | TRBV4-2 | CASSRDRGGDGYTF | TGTGCCAGCAGCCGAGATAGGGGGGGTGACGGCTACACCTTC
TRBJ1-1 | TRBD1 | few | TRBV4-1 | CASSQRSTGANTEAFF | TGCGCCAGCAGCCAACGGTCGACAGGGGCGAACACTGAAGCTTTCTTT
TRBJ2-1 | TRBD1 | many | TRBV28 | CASSGQGYNEQFF | TGTGCCAGCAGTGGACAGGGATACAATGAGCAGTTCTTC
TRBJ2-1 | TRBD2 | NA | TRBV28 | CASSMTSGGGNEQFF | TGTGCCAGCAGTATGACTAGCGGGGGGGGAAATGAGCAGTTCTTC
TRBJ2-7 | NA | NA | TRBV12-3/TRBV12-4 | CARQGGHEQYF | TGTGCCAGACAGGGCGGACACGAGCAGTACTTC
TRBJ1-1 | TRBD1 | NA | TRBV29-1 | CSATGTDEAFF | TGCAGCGCGACTGGGACAGATGAAGCTTTCTTT
TRBJ2-3 | NA | NA | TRBV4-1 | CASSQVGEGTDTQYF | TGCGCCAGCAGCCAAGTTGGAGAGGGCACAGATACGCAGTATTTT
TRBJ1-2 | NA | NA | TRBV29-1 | CSVGRLLSHMDGYTF | TGCAGCGTTGGTCGACTCCTCTCTCATATGGATGGCTACACCTTC
TRBJ2-5 | TRBD2 | NA | TRBV4-1 | CASSRTSGRLEETQYF | TGCGCCAGCAGCCGGACTAGCGGGAGATTGGAGGAGACCCAGTACTTC
TRBJ2-7 | TRBD1 | few | TRBV24-1 | CAIDAGQGFYEQYF | TGTGCCATCGACGCGGGACAGGGGTTCTACGAGCAGTACTTC
TRBJ2-1 | TRBD2 | few | TRBV27 | CASTFSGTDNEQFF | TGTGCCAGCACCTTTAGCGGGACCGACAATGAGCAGTTCTTC
TRBJ2-7 | NA | few | TRBV20-1 | CSARDPNYEQYF | TGCAGTGCACGGGACCCCAACTACGAGCAGTACTTC
TRBJ1-2 | TRBD1 | NA | TRBV5-5 | CASSLGTGGDPYGYTF | TGTGCCAGCAGCTTGGGGACAGGGGGAGACCCATATGGCTACACCTTC
TRBJ1-4 | NA | NA | TRBV14 | CASSQVTGGFEKLFF | TGTGCCAGCAGCCAAGTTACCGGGGGCTTCGAAAAACTGTTTTTT
TRBJ2-3 | TRBD2 | few | TRBV7-6 | CATARLAGAGGTDTQYF | TGTGCCACCGCGCGACTAGCGGGAGCAGGCGGCACAGATACGCAGTATTTT
TRBJ1-6 | NA | few | TRBV20-1 | CSARDGNSPLHF | TGCAGTGCTAGAGATGGAAATTCACCCCTCCACTTT
TRBJ2-5 | NA | few | TRBV4-2 | CASSQEGVETQYF | TGTGCCAGCAGCCAAGAGGGAGTAGAGACCCAGTACTTC
TRBJ2-3 | TRBD2 | NA | TRBV20-1 | CSAMVEAGGTTDTQYF | TGCAGTGCTATGGTCGAGGCGGGGGGCACCACAGATACGCAGTATTTT
TRBJ2-1 | TRBD2 | NA | TRBV20-1 | CSASGTNYYEQFF | TGCAGTGCTAGCGGGACTAACTACTATGAGCAGTTCTTC
TRBJ2-2 | NA | NA | TRBV20-1 | CSAIPADRNTGELFF | TGCAGTGCTATCCCAGCGGATAGGAACACCGGGGAGCTGTTTTTT
TRBJ1-3 | TRBD1 | NA | TRBV4-1 | CASSQDRWFGDRRTGNTIYF | TGCGCCAGCAGCCAAGATAGGTGGTTCGGGGACAGAAGAACTGGAAACACCATATATTTT
TRBJ2-3 | NA | NA | TRBV25-1 | CASSYSRGVPDTQYF | TGTGCCAGCTCCTACTCCAGGGGGGTACCGGATACGCAGTATTTT
TRBJ1-6 | NA | NA | TRBV5-1 | CASSRTDHNSPLHF | TGCGCCAGCAGCCGGACAGACCATAATTCACCCCTCCACTTT
TRBJ2-5 | TRBD2 | NA | TRBV7-2 | CASSLFSGGAAETQYF | TGTGCCAGCAGCTTATTTAGCGGGGGGGCCGCAGAGACCCAGTACTTC
TRBJ1-2 | NA | NA | TRBV5-1 | CASSSTGVSGYTF | TGCGCCAGCAGCTCGACCGGGGTGAGTGGCTACACCTTC